This T cell receptor beta chain was captured in a study of identical twins. This clonotype was found a few times. TCRdb independently ran MiXCR on the 5' RACE reads; one entry per CDR3 protein. The table includes around 480,000 distinct CDR3 sequences, roughly an eighth detected once. From germline, CDR1 is SGHTA and CDR2 FQGNSA. The CDR3 extends over 14 amino acids. Trimming stripped 3 bases from V and 4 bases from J, with 10 bases between. The same data also contributed to another study, on yellow fever vaccine responses in identical twins.

The specimen was CD4+ T cells sorted from blood. This TCR was sampled from a woman aged 18-30 years in good health. The gene calls are TRBV7-2 and TRBJ1-5; D is perhaps TRBD1 (5 bases). The CDR3 spells CASSFLGGNQPQHF. The CDR3, as DNA: TGTGCCAGCAGCTTTCTGGGGGGTAATCAGCCCCAGCATTTT.